Listed below are T cell receptor beta chains from one sample, sequenced in a study of cytomegalovirus exposure and HLA in healthy donors. Assay: immunoSEQ multiplex PCR; the TCRdb copy retains only in-frame clones and omits some. The sample lists about 190,000 clones; approximately 88% were seen once. The sample taken for sequencing was PBMCs. The source is a woman aged 45-60 years in good health and CMV-seropositive. Both conserved end residues are part of each CDR3. Fields, in order: clone size, V gene, CDR3 protein. Only part of the rows carry a size: once, few, many, or a class if the clone is expanded.

- | TRBV6-1 | CASSEGSGVSNQPQHF
- | TRBV5-6 | CASSLQASGELFF
- | TRBV7-3 | CASSTLQNTEAFF
- | TRBV11-3 | CASSLGGSAYNEQFF
once | TRBV13 | CASSQTGVHTGAFF
- | TRBV5-4 | CASSRGLTTDTQYF
- | TRBV28 | CATKISGAFNEQFF
few | TRBV14 | CASSLGGTGVYEQYF
- | TRBV5-6 | CASSFIRRGGVDTQYF
once | TRBV6-5 | CASSYGAQGNIQYF
- | TRBV6-5 | CASRRTGNTGELFF